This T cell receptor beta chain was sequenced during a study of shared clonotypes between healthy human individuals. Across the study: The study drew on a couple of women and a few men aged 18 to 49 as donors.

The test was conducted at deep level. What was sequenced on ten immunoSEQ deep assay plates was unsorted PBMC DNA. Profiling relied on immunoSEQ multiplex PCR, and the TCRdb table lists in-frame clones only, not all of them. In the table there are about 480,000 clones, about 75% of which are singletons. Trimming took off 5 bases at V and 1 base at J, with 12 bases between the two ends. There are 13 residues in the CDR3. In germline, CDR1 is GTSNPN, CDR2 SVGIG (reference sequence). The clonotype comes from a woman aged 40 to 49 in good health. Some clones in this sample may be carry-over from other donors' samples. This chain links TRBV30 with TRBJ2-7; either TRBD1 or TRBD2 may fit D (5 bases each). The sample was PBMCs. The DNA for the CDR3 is TGTGCCTGGGTCCGGGACGGGTCCTACGAGCAGTACTTC. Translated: CAWVRDGSYEQYF.